A single sample gave rise to the 27 T cell receptor beta chains below, sequenced in a study of long-term antiretroviral therapy in people with HIV. Samples were assayed with immunoSEQ v3.0 at survey level. Generated by immunoSEQ multiplex PCR, the TCRdb table keeps only in-frame clones and is missing some. The sample holds almost 30,000 clones, about 94% seen once. Sequenced here: unsorted PBMCs, sampled roughly 6.5 years after starting antiretroviral therapy. These receptors were taken from a middle-aged woman with HIV.

The rearrangement uses TRBV10-3 and TRBJ1-2; 9 nucleotides match TRBD1. CDR1 is ENHRY, CDR2 SYGVKD, per germline. V gave up 4 bases and J gave up 8 bases; unmatched junction bases: 5. This CDR3 spans 13 amino acids. The CDR3 sequence is CAISGTGENGYTF. The CDR3 nucleotides are TGTGCCATCAGTGGGACAGGGGAGAACGGCTACACCTTC.

The chain combines TRBV10-3 with TRBJ1-1; 9 nucleotides agree with TRBD1. This CDR3 comprises 15 residues. Germline V lookup: CDR1 ENHRY, CDR2 SYGVKD. With V trimmed by 7 bases and J by 11 bases, 17 bases remained unmatched. The CDR3 region has the DNA TGTGCCATCACTCCGGGACAGGGCGGTCTCGTGGACGCTTTCTTT. Residues: CAITPGQGGLVDAFF.

This chain uses TRBV5-1 with TRBJ1-2; 8 bases line up with TRBD1. Losses at the gene ends were 0 bases for V and 8 bases for J; bases not matched to a gene: 6. Germline loops: CDR1 SGHRS, CDR2 YFSETQ. The CDR3 has 14 residues. CDR3 nucleotide sequence: TGCGCCAGCAGCTTGGATGGACAGGGTGAAGGCTACACCTTC. This codes for CASSLDGQGEGYTF.

V and J are TRBV19 and TRBJ2-2; the D call may be TRBD1 or TRBD2 (7 bases each). V lost 5 bases, J lost 0 bases, and 16 bases lay in between. Germline V lookup: CDR1 LNHDA, CDR2 SQIVND (reference sequence). There are 17 residues in the CDR3. The CDR3 is CASSSGQGGPNTGELFF. The CDR3 DNA sequence: TGTGCCAGTAGTTCCGGCCAGGGGGGGCCGAACACCGGGGAGCTGTTTTTT.

This clone was seen a handful of times. The chain has TRBV19 and TRBJ1-1; possibly TRBD1 for D (5 bases). The CDR3 contains 14 residues. The V end lost 2 bases, the J end lost 3 bases, and 10 bases lay between the germline ends. The germline V gene has CDR1 LNHDA and CDR2 SQIVND (reference sequence). The CDR3 sequence: CASSILGGDTEAFF. The CDR3 DNA is TGTGCCAGTAGTATACTGGGGGGGGACACTGAAGCTTTCTTT. The variable domain in full, with the rest retrieved from reference TRBV19 and TRBJ1-1, is DGGITQSPKYLFRKEGQNVTLSCEQNLNHDAMYWYRQDPGQGLRLIYYSQIVNDFQKGDIAEGYSVSREKKESFPLTVTSAQKNPTAFYLCASSILGGDTEAFFGQGTRLTVV.

The J gene is TRBJ1-2, the V gene TRBV5-4, with 9 bases lining up with TRBD1. Losses at the gene ends were 1 base for V and 8 bases for J; bases not matched to a gene: 6. The CDR3 loop spans 14 amino acids. Germline V gene data show CDR1 as SGHNT and CDR2 as YYREEE (reference sequence). CDR3 sequence: CASSLPHRGQGYTF. Here the CDR3 DNA reads TGTGCCAGCAGCTTGCCCCACAGGGGGCAGGGCTACACCTTC.

This clone was recorded once. The rearrangement joins TRBV15 to TRBJ2-7; D is undetermined. CDR1 LNHNV and CDR2 YYDKDF come from the germline V gene (reference sequence). There are 16 residues in the CDR3. V lost 3 bases, J lost 0 bases, and 15 bases lay in between. The CDR3 reads CATSSGPGIYSYEQYF. The CDR3 nucleotides are TGTGCCACCAGCAGCGGACCGGGTATCTACTCCTACGAGCAGTACTTC.

In regard to this clone: The sample has other DNA sequences that encode this CDR3 too. V and J are TRBV7-7 and TRBJ2-1, with 12 bases fitting TRBD2. This CDR3 region has 15 residues. Germline values: CDR1 SSHAT, CDR2 FNYEAQ (reference sequence). V was pared by 6 bases and J by 4 bases, with 4 bases of the junction left unmatched. CDR3 in amino acids: CASSSGTSGYNEQFF. The CDR3 coding sequence is TGTGCCAGCAGTTCCGGGACTAGCGGGTACAATGAGCAGTTCTTC.

The chain joins TRBV2 to TRBJ2-3; 14 nucleotides line up with TRBD2. In germline, CDR1 is SNHLY, CDR2 FYNNEI. Trimming at V came to 4 bases and at J to 6 bases, leaving 3 bases not matched to a gene. CDR3 size: 15 residues. CDR3 region: CASSARTSGGDTQYF. In DNA form, the CDR3 reads TGTGCCAGCAGTGCCCGGACTAGCGGGGGGGATACGCAGTATTTT.

The rearrangement links TRBV6-1 to TRBJ1-2; D gene ambiguous. The V and J ends lost 3 bases and 0 bases respectively, with 11 bases between them. Germline V gene lookup returns CDR1 MNHNS and CDR2 SASEGT. CDR3 size: 15 residues. CDR3: CASSDLRATNYGYTF. CDR3 in DNA: TGTGCCAGCAGTGACCTCCGGGCGACTAACTATGGCTACACCTTC.

The CDR3 nucleotides read TGTGCCAGCAGCTATTCGGAAACGGCCAAAAACATTCAGTACTTC. This gives the protein CASSYSETAKNIQYF. The V call is TRBV7-9, the J call TRBJ2-4; D remains ambiguous. The length of the CDR3 is 15 residues. Germline loops: CDR1 SEHNR, CDR2 FQNEAQ (reference sequence). Trimming pared 4 bases from V and 1 base from J, leaving 11 bases between. Combining the CDR3 with reference TRBV7-9 and TRBJ2-4 gives the whole variable domain DTGVSQNPRHKITKRGQNVTFRCDPISEHNRLYWYRQTLGQGPEFLTYFQNEAQLEKSRLLSDRFSAERPKGSFSTLEIQRTEQGDSAMYLCASSYSETAKNIQYFGAGTRLSVL.

V and J are TRBV30 and TRBJ1-1; D is possibly TRBD1 (5 bases). V dropped 2 bases and J dropped 5 bases, with 18 bases sitting between them. Germline V gene data show CDR1 as GTSNPN and CDR2 as SVGIG (reference sequence). The CDR3 is 15 residues long. The CDR3 reads CAWSKRSGLDTEAFF. Written as DNA, the CDR3 is TGTGCCTGGAGTAAGAGGTCAGGGCTGGATACTGAAGCTTTCTTT.

V usage is TRBV6-5 and J usage is TRBJ2-7; D may be TRBD1 (5 bases). Trimming removed 0 bases at V and 2 bases at J, with 11 bases between. The CDR3 covers 15 residues. Germline CDR1 and CDR2: MNHEY and SVGAGI. The CDR3 sequence: CASSYSKWGPYEQYF. The CDR3 DNA reads as TGTGCCAGCAGTTACTCGAAGTGGGGCCCCTACGAGCAGTACTTC.

The V gene is TRBV30, the J gene TRBJ2-7, with 8 bases that match TRBD1. Germline CDR1 GTSNPN, CDR2 SVGIG (reference sequence). The ends lost 3 bases at V and 2 bases at J; junction bases unmatched: 6. The CDR3 is made up of 14 amino acids. The CDR3 coding sequence is TGTGCCTGGAGAAGGACAGGGCTAGCCTACGAGCAGTACTTC. Its translation is CAWRRTGLAYEQYF.

In this sample, this clone turned up once. The genes are TRBV6-5 and TRBJ1-5; possible D gene TRBD1, 5 bases. This CDR3 has 15 amino acids. Trimming shortened V by 0 bases and J by 5 bases, and 11 bases separated the two germline ends. The germline CDR1 and CDR2 sequences are MNHEY and SVGAGI. CDR3 DNA: TGTGCCAGCAGTTACTCGATCAGAGGGGATCAGCCCCAGCATTTT. It is translated as CASSYSIRGDQPQHF.

This chain joins TRBV6-5 and TRBJ1-2; D unclear. V shed 6 bases and J shed 0 bases, with 8 bases lying between them. The CDR3 has 13 residues. Germline V lookup: CDR1 MNHEY, CDR2 SVGAGI. This CDR3 is CASRETANYGYTF. The CDR3 nucleotides are TGTGCCAGCAGGGAAACAGCTAACTATGGCTACACCTTC.

The chain recombines TRBV2 with TRBJ2-5; TRBD2 agrees at 10 bases. This CDR3 is built from 15 residues. Germline assignment: CDR1 SNHLY and CDR2 FYNNEI. J gave up 7 bases and V 2 bases, and 7 bases lay outside the gene matches. The CDR3 sequence is CASSESGGAIGTQYF. The DNA of the CDR3 is TGTGCCAGCAGTGAAAGCGGGGGGGCAATAGGGACCCAGTACTTC.

The V gene is TRBV6-6, the J gene TRBJ2-1, with 10 positions matching TRBD2. The CDR3 length is 16 residues. The junction had 13 bases not matched to a gene; V was cut back by 7 bases and J by 7 bases. Germline CDR1 and CDR2: MNHNY and SVGAGI (reference sequence). The CDR3 loop is CASNVERGGVWNEQFF. In DNA form, the CDR3 reads TGTGCCAGCAACGTCGAGCGGGGGGGGGTGTGGAATGAGCAGTTCTTC.

The J gene is TRBJ2-6, the V gene TRBV19; 8 bases agree with TRBD1. The CDR3 extends over 17 amino acids. Germline CDR1 is LNHDA and CDR2 is SQIVND (reference sequence). The V and J ends lost 10 bases and 0 bases, in that order; junction bases with no gene match: 11. CDR3 sequence reads: CATLKGQDYSGANVLTF. The CDR3 nucleotides are TGTGCCACGCTAAAGGGACAGGACTACTCTGGGGCCAACGTCCTGACTTTC.

J is TRBJ1-2 and V is TRBV7-9; 7 nucleotides agree with TRBD1. The CDR3 consists of 14 residues. Germline assignment: CDR1 SEHNR and CDR2 FQNEAQ (reference sequence). With 5 bases clipped from V and 4 bases from J, the junction kept 7 bases outside the gene matches. CDR3 protein: CASSPSQGSYGYTF. In DNA form, the CDR3 reads TGTGCCAGCAGCCCCTCACAGGGGTCCTATGGCTACACCTTC.

V gene TRBV28 combines with J gene TRBJ2-7, with 7 bases fitting TRBD1. Trimming took 6 bases from V and 7 from J; bases not matched to a gene: 12. Germline CDR1 reads MDHEN; CDR2 reads SYDVKM. The CDR3 covers 14 residues. The CDR3 region is CASSPGTVPWEQYF. CDR3 DNA: TGTGCCAGCAGCCCCGGGACAGTCCCTTGGGAGCAGTACTTC.

The genes are TRBV18 and TRBJ2-2; 9 bases line up with TRBD2. After removal of 0 bases from V and 4 bases from J, the junction contained 9 bases not matched to a gene. CDR1 and CDR2 (germline): KGHSH, LQKENI. The CDR3 is 18 amino acids. The CDR3 bases are TGTGCCAGCTCACCACCTCTTTTGCGGGGGGGCTCCACCGGGGAGCTGTTTTTT. Its translation: CASSPPLLRGGSTGELFF.

V is TRBV27 and J is TRBJ1-1, with TRBD1 matching over 8 bases. CDR1 and CDR2 (germline): MNHEY, SMNVEV (reference sequence). V was pared by 6 bases and J by 1 base, with 7 bases of the junction left unmatched. CDR3 size: 15 residues. The CDR3 region has the DNA TGTGCCAGCAGACTTGACAGGGGCGGGAACACTGAAGCTTTCTTT. Its protein product is CASRLDRGGNTEAFF.

The J gene is TRBJ1-4, the V gene TRBV11-2; D is perhaps TRBD1 (5 bases). From germline, CDR1 is SGHAT and CDR2 FQNNGV. CDR3 size: 14 residues. The germline V and J ends were trimmed by 8 bases and 3 bases, with 13 bases remaining between them. The CDR3: CASSWDGPNEKLFF. The CDR3 bases are TGTGCCAGCTCATGGGACGGTCCTAATGAAAAACTGTTTTTT.

The chain is built from TRBV6-6 and TRBJ1-5; D ambiguous. The CDR3 runs to 15 residues. The V gene's germline CDR1 is MNHNY and CDR2 SVGAGI (reference sequence). The V end lost 2 bases, the J end lost 1 base, and 9 bases lay between the germline ends. CDR3 in amino acids: CASSYRDGSNQPQHF. In nucleotides, the CDR3 is TGTGCCAGCAGTTACCGCGACGGAAGCAATCAGCCCCAGCATTTT.

The chain uses TRBV7-2 and TRBJ1-5, with no clear D. The CDR3 contains 14 residues. Germline CDR1 reads SGHTA; CDR2 reads FQGNSA. Deletions cut 0 bases from V and 4 bases from J, with 7 bases between. The CDR3 protein is CASSLATGNQPQHF. CDR3 bases: TGTGCCAGCAGCTTAGCCACGGGGAATCAGCCCCAGCATTTT.

This clone was detected only once. The chain combines TRBV5-5 with TRBJ1-1; unclear D gene. The CDR3 contains 16 residues. From germline, CDR1 is SGHKS and CDR2 YYEKEE (reference sequence). Trimming removed 0 bases at V and 1 base at J, with 13 bases between. The DNA for the CDR3 is TGTGCCAGCAGCTTGGAGGGCCGATATTCGAACACTGAAGCTTTCTTT. Encoded protein: CASSLEGRYSNTEAFF.